The rows below give T cell receptor beta chains drawn from one sample of a study of blood T cell repertoires in COVID-19. Measured with immunoSEQ multiplex PCR; TCRdb has only the in-frame clones, and not every one. The sample yields about 100,000 clones, about two thirds seen once. Sequencing was performed on peripheral blood. The receptor set was obtained from a woman between 40 and 55 years old with acute or convalescent COVID-19. CDR3s leave out the opening cysteine and the closing phenylalanine or tryptophan.

CDR3: ASSQGSAGMNTEAF
V: TRBV23-1

CDR3: SVGQVYTDTQY
V: TRBV29-1

CDR3: ASSFRGNNSPLH
V: TRBV28

CDR3: SVLQGIGNTIY
V: TRBV29-1

CDR3: ASSLGTDNEKLF
V: TRBV7-9

CDR3: ASSPQGGNYGYT
V: TRBV9

CDR3: ASSPGGSADYEQY
V: TRBV7-6

CDR3: ASSVYWQPGADGYT
V: TRBV9

CDR3: ASRKHVRGEQY
V: TRBV6-5

CDR3: ASSIDRQGAKLLTGANVLT
V: TRBV19

CDR3: ASNQDSYAGYT
V: TRBV28

CDR3: ASSSGRQDYGYT
V: TRBV5-1

CDR3: ASSPNGRSTDTQY
V: TRBV6-2/TRBV6-3

CDR3: ASRNNRGSYEQY
V: TRBV19

CDR3: ASSGSGSGANVLT
V: TRBV6-4